Listed here are 32 T cell receptor beta chains from one sample, sequenced in a study of blood T cell repertoires in COVID-19. This table comes from immunoSEQ multiplex PCR, and its TCRdb copy is limited to in-frame clones, with some not included. This sample yields tens of thousands of clones, of which around four fifths are seen a single time; about 20% belongs to the top ten. Source material: peripheral blood. The source is a woman aged 80 or over with acute or convalescent COVID-19.

This chain uses TRBV29-1 with TRBJ2-1; TRBD1 is a possible D gene (6 bases). The germline V gene has CDR1 SQVTM and CDR2 ANQGSEA. V was pared by 7 bases and J by 8 bases, with 12 bases between. The length of the CDR3 is 11 residues. CDR3 sequence reads: CSAGQSDEQFF. CDR3 sequence (DNA): TGCAGCGCCGGACAGAGCGATGAGCAGTTCTTC.

This chain connects TRBV7-2 to TRBJ1-6; TRBD1 agrees at 10 bases. The CDR3 is made up of 15 amino acids. The J segment lost 6 bases and the V segment lost 4 bases, leaving 3 bases of the junction unmatched. Per the germline V gene, CDR1 is SGHTA and CDR2 is FQGNSA. CDR3 DNA sequence: TGTGCCAGCAGCTGGGGACAGGGGTTTAATTCACCCCTCCACTTT. Encoded protein: CASSWGQGFNSPLHF. Full variable domain (missing parts from reference TRBV7-2 and TRBJ1-6): GAGVSQSPSNKVTEKGKDVELRCDPISGHTALYWYRQSLGQGLEFLIYFQGNSAPDKSGLPSDRFSAERTGGSVSTLTIQRTQQEDSAVYLCASSWGQGFNSPLHFGNGTRLTVT.

The rearrangement links TRBV18 to TRBJ2-7, with 9 bases aligning to TRBD2. Unmatched junction bases numbered 9, after V lost 3 bases and J lost 3 bases. The CDR3 length is 16 residues. Per germline, CDR1 KGHSH and CDR2 LQKENI. CDR3 DNA sequence: TGTGCCAGCTCACCGGGGGGACTAGCAGGGAGCTACGAGCAGTACTTC. Protein: CASSPGGLAGSYEQYF.

J is TRBJ2-5 and V is TRBV24-1; tentatively, D is TRBD1 (5 bases). Germline V gene lookup returns CDR1 KGHDR and CDR2 SFDVKD. The CDR3 consists of 16 residues. Trimming removed 9 bases at V and 2 bases at J, with 21 bases between. The CDR3 region has the DNA TGTGCCACCCAAGGGTCTACCAAGGGGTCACAAGAGACCCAGTACTTC. This codes for CATQGSTKGSQETQYF.

In this sample, this clone turned up once. The genes are TRBV29-1 and TRBJ2-2, with TRBD1 as a possible D gene (5 bases). CDR3 length: 12 amino acids. CDR1 SQVTM and CDR2 ANQGSEA come from the germline V gene. V was pared by 4 bases and J by 6 bases, with 9 bases between. This chain's CDR3 is CSVGQGPGELFF. The CDR3 bases are TGCAGCGTTGGTCAGGGCCCCGGGGAGCTGTTTTTT.

This clone was detected a few times. This chain connects TRBV6-6 to TRBJ2-7; 11 bases fit TRBD1. The CDR3 contains 13 residues. After removal of 2 bases from V and 6 bases from J, the junction contained 0 bases not matched to a gene. The germline CDR1 and CDR2 sequences are MNHNY and SVGAGI (reference sequence). Here the CDR3 reads CASSYGTGGEQYF. CDR3 DNA sequence: TGTGCCAGCAGTTACGGGACAGGGGGCGAGCAGTACTTC.

A word on this clone: One end of the junction varies from germline; a read error may be responsible. The V and J genes are TRBV7-7 and TRBJ2-7; TRBD1 agrees at 7 bases. The V gene's germline CDR1 is SSHAT and CDR2 FNYEAQ (reference sequence). This CDR3 spans 12 amino acids. As DNA, the CDR3 is TGTGCTAGCAGCGACTCAGGGGGAGAGCAGTACTTC. Protein product: CASSDSGGEQYF.

CDR3 residues: CASSSGGTGELFF. In DNA, the CDR3 is TGCGCCAGCAGCTCCGGCGGCACCGGGGAGCTGTTTTTT. The chain uses TRBV5-1 and TRBJ2-2, with D hard to call. Between the trimmed V and J ends, which lost 3 bases and 4 bases, there was a span of 7 bases. CDR3 length: 13 amino acids. Germline CDR1 is SGHRS and CDR2 is YFSETQ.

CDR3 amino acids: CASSFWTALMKPNTEAFF. DNA for the CDR3: TGTGCCAGCAGCTTTTGGACAGCCCTTATGAAGCCGAACACTGAAGCTTTCTTT. V gene TRBV5-6 combines with J gene TRBJ1-1; D might be TRBD1 (6 bases). Germline values: CDR1 SGHDT, CDR2 YYEEEE. The CDR3 is 18 amino acids. Trimming left V 2 bases short and J 1 base short, with 21 bases between.

CDR3 coding DNA: TGTGCCAGCAGTTACTCGACGGGGGACTATGGCTACACCTTC. Encoded protein: CASSYSTGDYGYTF. The gene calls are TRBV6-6 and TRBJ1-2, with a weak D call TRBD1 (5 bases). The CDR3 length is 14 residues. Germline V gene lookup returns CDR1 MNHNY and CDR2 SVGAGI (reference sequence). V was trimmed by 0 bases and J by 3 bases, leaving 8 bases between them.

The CDR3 DNA follows: TGTGCCAGCAGCGTAAAGCCGGGACAGGGGGCTGGAAACGAGCAGTACTTC. It translates to CASSVKPGQGAGNEQYF. The V call is TRBV9, the J call TRBJ2-7, with TRBD1 identical over 12 bases. Germline CDR1 reads SGDLS; CDR2 reads YYNGEE. The CDR3 is 17 amino acids. With V trimmed by 1 base and J by 5 bases, 10 bases remained unmatched.

CDR3 sequence reads: CASSFPAGGRTDTQYF. As DNA, the CDR3 is TGTGCCAGCAGTTTCCCGGCGGGGGGACGCACAGATACGCAGTATTTT. The chain combines TRBV28 with TRBJ2-3; the match to TRBD2 covers 8 bases. The CDR3 is 16 residues long. V lost 3 bases, J lost 1 base, and 6 bases stayed unmatched. Germline assignment: CDR1 MDHEN and CDR2 SYDVKM. Supplemented by reference TRBV28 and TRBJ2-3, the full variable domain reads DVKVTQSSRYLVKRTGEKVFLECVQDMDHENMFWYRQDPGLGLRLIYFSYDVKMKEKGDIPEGYSVSREKKERFSLILESASTNQTSMYLCASSFPAGGRTDTQYFGPGTRLTVL.

The chain combines TRBV5-1 with TRBJ2-5, with no clear D. The V gene's germline CDR1 is SGHRS and CDR2 YFSETQ. This CDR3 contains 12 residues. The germline V and J ends were trimmed by 0 bases and 5 bases, with 5 bases remaining between them. The CDR3, as DNA: TGCGCCAGCAGCTTGGCCTCGGAGACCCAGTACTTC. Protein: CASSLASETQYF.

The gene calls are TRBV5-4 and TRBJ1-2, with D tentatively TRBD1 (5 bases). The CDR3 is 15 amino acids. Trimming removed 3 bases from V and 4 bases from J, with 16 bases in between. Per the germline V gene, CDR1 is SGHNT and CDR2 is YYREEE (reference sequence). The DNA for the CDR3 is TGTGCCAGCAGCTCACCCGGTCGGGGGGGCTATGGCTACACCTTC. Amino acids: CASSSPGRGGYGYTF.

The chain combines TRBV6-2 or TRBV6-3 with TRBJ2-2, with TRBD1 as a possible D gene (6 bases). V was shortened by 0 bases and J by 4 bases, with 27 bases between the two germline ends. CDR1 is MNHEY, CDR2 SVGEGT, per germline. This CDR3 is 21 amino acids long. CDR3 DNA sequence: TGTGCCAGCAGTTACTCGAAAGGCTCTCTCGGGGCAGGGGTTCCCACCGGGGAGCTGTTTTTT. Protein product: CASSYSKGSLGAGVPTGELFF.

J is TRBJ2-2 and V is TRBV15; D gene uncertain. V lost 3 bases and J 1 base, leaving 6 bases between the germline ends. From germline, CDR1 is LNHNV and CDR2 YYDKDF (reference sequence). CDR3 size: 14 residues. CDR3 loop: CATSSNKNTGELFF. In nucleotides, the CDR3 is TGTGCCACCAGCAGTAACAAGAACACCGGGGAGCTGTTTTTT. The whole variable domain, remainder taken from reference TRBV15 and TRBJ2-2, is DAMVIQNPRYQVTQFGKPVTLSCSQTLNHNVMYWYQQKSSQAPKLLFHYYDKDFNNEADTPDNFQSRRPNTSFCFLDIRSPGLGDTAMYLCATSSNKNTGELFFGEGSRLTVL.

The genes are TRBV24-1 and TRBJ2-3, with 7 bases aligning to TRBD1. The CDR3 contains 15 residues. Germline values: CDR1 KGHDR, CDR2 SFDVKD. With 4 bases clipped from V and 1 base from J, the junction kept 4 bases outside the gene matches. DNA of the CDR3: TGTGCCACCAGTGACGCAGGGGGTGGCACAGATACGCAGTATTTT. Its translation: CATSDAGGGTDTQYF.

The V and J genes are TRBV7-2 and TRBJ2-3; 10 bases map to TRBD2. The germline V gene has CDR1 SGHTA and CDR2 FQGNSA. This CDR3 contains 16 residues. The V gene end was trimmed by 5 bases and the J gene end by 4 bases; junction bases not matched to a gene: 9. The CDR3 bases are TGTGCCAGCAGCCCAGCTCTAGCGGGAGTCGCAGATACGCAGTATTTT. Its protein is CASSPALAGVADTQYF.

The chain is built from TRBV19 and TRBJ2-5, with D maybe TRBD2 (6 bases). V was pared by 2 bases and J by 5 bases, with 12 bases between. The CDR3 runs 14 residues. Germline V lookup: CDR1 LNHDA, CDR2 SQIVND (reference sequence). The CDR3 sequence is CASSIQGAGETQYF. CDR3 DNA: TGTGCCAGTAGTATACAGGGAGCGGGTGAGACCCAGTACTTC.

The chain combines TRBV7-2 with TRBJ1-2, with 8 positions matching TRBD1. Germline CDR1 SGHTA, CDR2 FQGNSA. With 1 base clipped from V and 7 bases from J, the junction kept 14 bases outside the gene matches. The CDR3 length is 17 residues. Written as DNA, the CDR3 is TGTGCCAGCAGCTTAGTAATAGGTTGGCAGGGGGCAGGTGGCTACACCTTC. Translation gives CASSLVIGWQGAGGYTF.

The chain links TRBV5-1 to TRBJ2-5; no definite D call. In germline, CDR1 is SGHRS, CDR2 YFSETQ. The CDR3 has 13 residues. Trimming shortened V by 0 bases and J by 2 bases, and 5 bases separated the two germline ends. The CDR3 DNA follows: TGCGCCAGCAGCTTGGGACTTCAAGAGACCCAGTACTTC. It specifies CASSLGLQETQYF. The entire variable domain, with the rest obtained from reference TRBV5-1 and TRBJ2-5, is as follows: KAGVTQTPRYLIKTRGQQVTLSCSPISGHRSVSWYQQTPGQGLQFLFEYFSETQRNKGNFPGRFSGRQFSNSRSEMNVSTLELGDSALYLCASSLGLQETQYFGPGTRLLVL.

J is TRBJ1-6 and V is TRBV5-6; weak D call: TRBD1 (6 bases). From germline, CDR1 is SGHDT and CDR2 YYEEEE. This CDR3 has 17 amino acids. Trimming pared 4 bases from V and 5 bases from J, leaving 19 bases between. The CDR3 protein is CASSMDSGQPHNSPLHF. CDR3 bases: TGTGCCAGCAGCATGGACAGCGGCCAACCACATAATTCACCCCTCCACTTT.

The chain uses TRBV5-4 and TRBJ2-7, with 12 bases lining up with TRBD2. The CDR3 is 16 amino acids. With 4 bases clipped from V and 3 bases from J, the junction kept 8 bases outside the gene matches. The germline V gene encodes CDR1 SGHNT and CDR2 YYREEE (reference sequence). The CDR3 loop reads CASSQFRTSGIYEQYF. CDR3 coding DNA: TGTGCCAGCAGCCAGTTCCGGACTAGCGGGATCTACGAGCAGTACTTC.

V and J are TRBV6-4 and TRBJ2-6, with 10 bases aligning to TRBD1. This CDR3 region has 17 residues. V dropped 2 bases and J dropped 1; count of bases not matched to a gene: 2. Germline lookup yields CDR1 MRHNA and CDR2 SNTAGT. The CDR3 DNA reads as TGTGCCAGCAGTGACATGGGACAGGGGTCTGGGGCCAACGTCCTGACTTTC. Its protein product is CASSDMGQGSGANVLTF.

The gene calls are TRBV3-1 (or the pseudogene TRBV3-2) and TRBJ2-2; perhaps TRBD1 as D (6 bases). Germline V gene sequence: CDR1 LGHDT, CDR2 YNNKEL (reference sequence). Trimming took 9 bases from V and 0 from J, leaving 14 bases between them. This CDR3 spans 15 amino acids. In DNA form, the CDR3 reads TGTGCCAGTAGGGGGAAGGGGCCGAACACCGGGGAGCTGTTTTTT. It translates to CASRGKGPNTGELFF.

This clone showed up just a few times. The rearrangement links TRBV28 to TRBJ1-2; 11 positions agree with TRBD1. Trimming cost V 6 bases and J 6 bases; bases outside gene matches: 9. The CDR3 runs 15 residues. CDR1 is MDHEN, CDR2 SYDVKM, per germline. Here the CDR3 reads CASSQPGTGGHGYTF. The CDR3 coding sequence is TGTGCCAGCAGCCAACCAGGGACAGGGGGACATGGCTACACCTTC.

The chain carries TRBV2 and TRBJ2-1; perhaps TRBD1 as D (6 bases). From germline, CDR1 is SNHLY and CDR2 FYNNEI. This CDR3 comprises 15 residues. V shed 2 bases and J shed 8 bases, with 16 bases lying between them. CDR3 sequence (DNA): TGTGCCAGCAGTGAATACGGACAGAAAGGCGATGAGCAGTTCTTC. It yields the protein CASSEYGQKGDEQFF.

This clone came up once. The rearrangement joins TRBV5-6 to TRBJ1-5; 8 nucleotides match TRBD1. This CDR3 contains 18 residues. Germline trimming cut 2 bases from V and 0 bases from J; bases unmatched to any gene: 10. In germline, CDR1 is SGHDT, CDR2 YYEEEE. DNA of the CDR3: TGTGCCAGCAGCTTTTGGCAGGGGGCGATCTATAGCAATCAGCCCCAGCATTTT. This translates into CASSFWQGAIYSNQPQHF.

The CDR3 sequence: CASSPGRGGSSGNEQFF. The CDR3 bases are TGCGCCAGCAGCCCCGGACGGGGGGGGAGCTCTGGGAATGAGCAGTTCTTC. This chain joins TRBV5-1 and TRBJ2-1, with 8 bases identical to TRBD2. Trimming removed 4 bases from V and 7 bases from J; junction bases left unmatched: 16. This CDR3 is built from 17 residues. Germline V lookup: CDR1 SGHRS, CDR2 YFSETQ.

The gene calls are TRBV27 and TRBJ2-1; 10 bases are a match to TRBD2. The V gene's germline CDR1 is MNHEY and CDR2 SMNVEV (reference sequence). CDR3 length equals 20 residues. The trim removed 0 bases at V and 1 base at J, leaving 12 bases unmatched. Written as DNA, the CDR3 is TGTGCCAGCAGTTTATCGAAAAACGGACTAGCGGCGGTGTCCTACAATGAGCAGTTCTTC. This sequence encodes CASSLSKNGLAAVSYNEQFF.

The rearrangement uses TRBV3-1 (or the pseudogene TRBV3-2) and TRBJ1-5; 8 bases are shared with TRBD1. Unmatched junction bases numbered 5, after V lost 4 bases and J lost 6 bases. The V gene's germline CDR1 is LGHDT and CDR2 YNNKEL (reference sequence). This CDR3 contains 14 residues. The chain's CDR3 is CASSPGTGGQPQHF. Here the CDR3 DNA reads TGTGCCAGCAGCCCGGGGACAGGAGGTCAGCCCCAGCATTTT.

The chain carries TRBV7-9 and TRBJ1-4; 10 positions match TRBD1. The CDR3 totals 15 residues. J lost 3 bases, V lost 5 bases, and 3 bases had no gene match. Germline V gene lookup returns CDR1 SEHNR and CDR2 FQNEAQ (reference sequence). This CDR3 is CASSIGTGANEKLFF. The CDR3 DNA sequence: TGTGCCAGCAGCATTGGGACAGGGGCTAATGAAAAACTGTTTTTT.